One sample yielded the 4 T cell receptor beta chains listed below, sequenced in a study of blood T cell repertoires in COVID-19. Profiling relied on immunoSEQ multiplex PCR, and the TCRdb table lists in-frame clones only, not all of them. The sample yields over 100,000 clones, more than 80% seen once. The sequenced sample was peripheral blood. All receptors derive from a man aged 40-55 years with acute or convalescent COVID-19.

This sequence joins TRBV6-5 and TRBJ1-1, with D possibly TRBD1 on 5 matching bases. Trimming shortened V by 9 bases and J by 7 bases, and 15 bases separated the two germline ends. The CDR3 has 12 amino acids. Germline loops: CDR1 MNHEY, CDR2 SVGAGI. The CDR3 DNA reads as TGTGCCAGTTTGAAACGGCAGGGTGAAGCTTTCTTT. Translating gives CASLKRQGEAFF.

This clone was counted once. The chain uses TRBV12-5 and TRBJ1-2, with 8 bases that match TRBD1. The CDR3 is made up of 15 amino acids. The germline V gene encodes CDR1 LGHNT and CDR2 FRNRAP. The J segment lost 0 bases and the V segment lost 6 bases, leaving 6 bases of the junction unmatched. The CDR3 coding sequence is TGTGCTAGTGGCCCCGGACAGGGCGCTAACTATGGCTACACCTTC. Translating gives CASGPGQGANYGYTF.

The chain joins TRBV10-3 to TRBJ1-4; D is unresolved. The CDR3 has 13 amino acids. V lost 10 bases, J lost 5 bases, and 14 bases lay in between. Germline loops: CDR1 ENHRY, CDR2 SYGVKD. This CDR3 reads CATEDGRNEKLFF. In DNA form, the CDR3 reads TGTGCCACGGAGGACGGACGAAATGAAAAACTGTTTTTT.

The rearrangement links TRBV6-2 or TRBV6-3 to TRBJ1-1; 9 positions agree with TRBD1. Germline loops: CDR1 MNHEY, CDR2 SVGEGT. The V segment lost 5 bases and the J segment 11 bases; nucleotides outside the gene matches: 6. The CDR3 is 12 amino acids. CDR3 region: CASSTTGGEAFF. The CDR3 bases are TGTGCCAGCAGTACCACAGGGGGCGAGGCTTTCTTT.